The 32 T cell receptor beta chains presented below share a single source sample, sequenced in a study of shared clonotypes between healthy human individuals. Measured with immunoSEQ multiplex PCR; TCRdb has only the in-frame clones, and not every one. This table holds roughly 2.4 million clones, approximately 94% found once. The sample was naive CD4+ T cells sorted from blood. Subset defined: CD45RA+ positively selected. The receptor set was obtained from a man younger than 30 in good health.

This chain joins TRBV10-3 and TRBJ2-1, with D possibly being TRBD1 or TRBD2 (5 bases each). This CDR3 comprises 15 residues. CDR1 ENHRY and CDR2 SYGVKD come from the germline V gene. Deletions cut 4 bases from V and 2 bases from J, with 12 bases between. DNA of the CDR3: TGTGCCATCAGTGGGGGACGAGGAGCCTACAATGAGCAGTTCTTC. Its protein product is CAISGGRGAYNEQFF.

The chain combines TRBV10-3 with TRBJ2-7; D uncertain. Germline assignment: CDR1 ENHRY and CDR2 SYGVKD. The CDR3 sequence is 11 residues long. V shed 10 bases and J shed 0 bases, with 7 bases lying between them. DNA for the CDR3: TGTGCCAAATCAAGCTCCTACGAGCAGTACTTC. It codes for CAKSSSYEQYF.

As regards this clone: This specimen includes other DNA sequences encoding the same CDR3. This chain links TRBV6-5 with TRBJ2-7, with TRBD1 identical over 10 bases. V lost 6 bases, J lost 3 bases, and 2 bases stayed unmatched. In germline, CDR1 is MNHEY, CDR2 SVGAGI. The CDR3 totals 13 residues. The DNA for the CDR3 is TGTGCCAGCAGCCGGGACAGGGGCTACGAGCAGTACTTC. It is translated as CASSRDRGYEQYF.

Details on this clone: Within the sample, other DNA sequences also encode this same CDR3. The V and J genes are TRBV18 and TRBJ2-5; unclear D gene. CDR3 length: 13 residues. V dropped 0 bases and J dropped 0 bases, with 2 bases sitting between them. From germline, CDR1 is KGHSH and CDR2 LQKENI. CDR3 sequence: CASSPPNQETQYF. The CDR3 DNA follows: TGTGCCAGCTCACCACCCAACCAAGAGACCCAGTACTTC.

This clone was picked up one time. In nucleotides, the CDR3 is TGTGCCTGGACATACCAAGAAGGGAACACCATATATTTT. Its translation is CAWTYQEGNTIYF. This chain links TRBV30 with TRBJ1-3; D gene ambiguous. This CDR3 comprises 13 residues. Germline CDR1 and CDR2: GTSNPN and SVGIG (reference sequence). Trimming took off 4 bases at V and 7 bases at J, with 14 bases between the two ends.

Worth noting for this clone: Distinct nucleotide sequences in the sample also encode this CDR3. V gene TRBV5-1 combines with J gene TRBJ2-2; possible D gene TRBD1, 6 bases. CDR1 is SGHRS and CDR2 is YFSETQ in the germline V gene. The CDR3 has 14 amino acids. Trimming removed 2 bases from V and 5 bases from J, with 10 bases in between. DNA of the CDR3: TGCGCCAGCAGCTTACAGGGCGGGACCGGGGAGCTGTTTTTT. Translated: CASSLQGGTGELFF. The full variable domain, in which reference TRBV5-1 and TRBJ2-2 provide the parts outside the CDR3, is KAGVTQTPRYLIKTRGQQVTLSCSPISGHRSVSWYQQTPGQGLQFLFEYFSETQRNKGNFPGRFSGRQFSNSRSEMNVSTLELGDSALYLCASSLQGGTGELFFGEGSRLTVL.

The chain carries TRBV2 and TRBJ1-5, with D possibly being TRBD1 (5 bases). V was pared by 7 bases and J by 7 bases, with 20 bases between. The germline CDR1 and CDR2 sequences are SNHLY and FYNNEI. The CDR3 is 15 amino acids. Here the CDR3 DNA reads TGTGCCAGCACTCCAACGAGGGCAGGGAACCAGCCCCAGCATTTT. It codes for CASTPTRAGNQPQHF.

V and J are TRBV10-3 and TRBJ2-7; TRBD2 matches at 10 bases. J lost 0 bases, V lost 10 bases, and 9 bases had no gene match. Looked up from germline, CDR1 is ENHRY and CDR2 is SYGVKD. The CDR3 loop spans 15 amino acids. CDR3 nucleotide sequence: TGTGCCACCCTTGGACTAGCGGATAGCTCCTACGAGCAGTACTTC. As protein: CATLGLADSSYEQYF.

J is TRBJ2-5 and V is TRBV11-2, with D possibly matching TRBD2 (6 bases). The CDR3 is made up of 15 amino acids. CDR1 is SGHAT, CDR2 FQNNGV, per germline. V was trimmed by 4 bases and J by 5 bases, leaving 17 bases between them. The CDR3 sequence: CASSSSGGPRETQYF. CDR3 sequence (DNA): TGTGCCAGCAGCTCCTCCGGGGGACCTAGGGAGACCCAGTACTTC.

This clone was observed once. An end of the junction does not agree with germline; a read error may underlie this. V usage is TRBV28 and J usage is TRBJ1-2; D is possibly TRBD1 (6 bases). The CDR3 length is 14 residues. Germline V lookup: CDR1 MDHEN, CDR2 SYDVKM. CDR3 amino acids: CASRPPGAPAQNNF. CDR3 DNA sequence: TGTGCCAGCCGTCCCCCGGGGGCGCCGGCCCAAAACAACTTC.

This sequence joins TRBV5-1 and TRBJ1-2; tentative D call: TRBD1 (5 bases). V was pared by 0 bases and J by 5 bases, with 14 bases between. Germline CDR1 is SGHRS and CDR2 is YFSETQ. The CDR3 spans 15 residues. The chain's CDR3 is CASSLARGREYGYTF. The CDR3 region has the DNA TGCGCCAGCAGCTTGGCCCGCGGCAGGGAATATGGCTACACCTTC. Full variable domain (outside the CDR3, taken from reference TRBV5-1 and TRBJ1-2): KAGVTQTPRYLIKTRGQQVTLSCSPISGHRSVSWYQQTPGQGLQFLFEYFSETQRNKGNFPGRFSGRQFSNSRSEMNVSTLELGDSALYLCASSLARGREYGYTFGSGTRLTVV.

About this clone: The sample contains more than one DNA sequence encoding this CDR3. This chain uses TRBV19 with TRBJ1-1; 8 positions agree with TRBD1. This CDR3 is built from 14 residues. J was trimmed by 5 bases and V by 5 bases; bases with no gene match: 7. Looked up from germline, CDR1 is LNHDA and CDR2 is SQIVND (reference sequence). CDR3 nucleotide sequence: TGTGCCAGTAGTCCCGGACAGGGTGGAACTGAAGCTTTCTTT. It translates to CASSPGQGGTEAFF.

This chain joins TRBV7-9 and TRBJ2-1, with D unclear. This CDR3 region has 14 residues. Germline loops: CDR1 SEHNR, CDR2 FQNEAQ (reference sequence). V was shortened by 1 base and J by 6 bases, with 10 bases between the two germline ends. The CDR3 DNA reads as TGTGCCAGCAGCTTAGGGAAAGGCAGCAATGAGCAGTTCTTC. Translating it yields CASSLGKGSNEQFF.

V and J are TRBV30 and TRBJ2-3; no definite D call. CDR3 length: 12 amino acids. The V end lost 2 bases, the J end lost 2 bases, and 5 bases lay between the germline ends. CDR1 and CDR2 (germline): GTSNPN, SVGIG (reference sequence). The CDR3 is CAWSSNTDTQYF. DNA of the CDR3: TGTGCCTGGAGTTCCAACACAGATACGCAGTATTTT.

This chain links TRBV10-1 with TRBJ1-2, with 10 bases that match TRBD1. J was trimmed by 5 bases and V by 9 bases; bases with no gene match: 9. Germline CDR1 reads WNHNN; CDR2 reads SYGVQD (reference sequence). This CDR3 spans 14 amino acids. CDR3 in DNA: TGCGCCAGTTTCCCGGGACAGGGGTTGTATGGCTACACCTTC. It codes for CASFPGQGLYGYTF.

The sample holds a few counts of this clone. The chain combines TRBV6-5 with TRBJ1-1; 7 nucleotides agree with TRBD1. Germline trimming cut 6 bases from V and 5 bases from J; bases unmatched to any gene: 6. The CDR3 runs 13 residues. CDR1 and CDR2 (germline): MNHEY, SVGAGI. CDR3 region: CASSSTGMTEAFF. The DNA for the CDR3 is TGTGCCAGCAGCTCGACAGGGATGACTGAAGCTTTCTTT.

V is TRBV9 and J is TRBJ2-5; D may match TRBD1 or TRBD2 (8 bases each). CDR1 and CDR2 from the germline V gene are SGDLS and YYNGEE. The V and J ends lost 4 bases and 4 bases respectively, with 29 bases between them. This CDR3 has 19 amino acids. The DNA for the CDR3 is TGTGCCAGCAGCTCGCAGGGGGCGGCTTCAGTAGCGGGAAGAGAGACCCAGTACTTC. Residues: CASSSQGAASVAGRETQYF.

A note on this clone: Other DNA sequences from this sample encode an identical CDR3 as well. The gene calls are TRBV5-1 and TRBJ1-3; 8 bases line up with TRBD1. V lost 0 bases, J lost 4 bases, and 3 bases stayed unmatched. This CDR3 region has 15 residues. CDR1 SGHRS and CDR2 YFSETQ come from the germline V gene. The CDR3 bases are TGCGCCAGCAGCTTGGGCAGGGGGCCCGGAAACACCATATATTTT. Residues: CASSLGRGPGNTIYF.

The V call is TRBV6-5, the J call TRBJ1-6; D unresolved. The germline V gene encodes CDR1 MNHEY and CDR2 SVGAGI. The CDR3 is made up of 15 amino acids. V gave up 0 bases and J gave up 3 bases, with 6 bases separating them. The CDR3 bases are TGTGCCAGCAGTTACTCTCTCGGCTATAATTCACCCCTCCACTTT. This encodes CASSYSLGYNSPLHF.

CDR3 coding DNA: TGTGCCAGCAGCCAAGGGTTACATGGGGACACTGAAGCTTTCTTT. This encodes CASSQGLHGDTEAFF. V is TRBV5-4 and J is TRBJ1-1; D call uncertain. V lost 4 bases and J 3 bases, leaving 16 bases between the germline ends. Germline values: CDR1 SGHNT, CDR2 YYREEE (reference sequence). The CDR3 spans 15 residues.

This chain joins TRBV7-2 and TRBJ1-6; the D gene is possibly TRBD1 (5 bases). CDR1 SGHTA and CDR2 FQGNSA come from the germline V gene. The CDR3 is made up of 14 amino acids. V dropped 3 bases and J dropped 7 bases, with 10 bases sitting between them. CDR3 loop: CASSLRGWNSPLHF. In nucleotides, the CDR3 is TGTGCCAGCAGCTTGCGGGGCTGGAATTCACCCCTCCACTTT.

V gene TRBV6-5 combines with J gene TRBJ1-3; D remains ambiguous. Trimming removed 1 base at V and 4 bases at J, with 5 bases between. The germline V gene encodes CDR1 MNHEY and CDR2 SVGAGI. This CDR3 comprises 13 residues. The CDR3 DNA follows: TGTGCCAGCAGTTACTTCGGCGGAAACACCATATATTTT. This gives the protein CASSYFGGNTIYF.

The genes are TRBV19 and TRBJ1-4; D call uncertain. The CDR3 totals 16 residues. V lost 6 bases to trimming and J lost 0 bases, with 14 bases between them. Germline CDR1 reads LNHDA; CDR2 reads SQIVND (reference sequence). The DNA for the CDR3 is TGTGCCAGTAGAAGTCGTCCGGGTGCAACTAATGAAAAACTGTTTTTT. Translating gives CASRSRPGATNEKLFF. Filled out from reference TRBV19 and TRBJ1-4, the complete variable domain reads DGGITQSPKYLFRKEGQNVTLSCEQNLNHDAMYWYRQDPGQGLRLIYYSQIVNDFQKGDIAEGYSVSREKKESFPLTVTSAQKNPTAFYLCASRSRPGATNEKLFFGSGTQLSVL.

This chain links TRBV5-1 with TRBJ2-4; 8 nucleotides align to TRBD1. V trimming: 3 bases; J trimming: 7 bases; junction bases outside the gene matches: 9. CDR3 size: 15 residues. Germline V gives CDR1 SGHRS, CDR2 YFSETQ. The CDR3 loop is CASSWGPGQENIQYF. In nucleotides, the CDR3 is TGCGCCAGCAGCTGGGGACCGGGACAGGAGAACATTCAGTACTTC.

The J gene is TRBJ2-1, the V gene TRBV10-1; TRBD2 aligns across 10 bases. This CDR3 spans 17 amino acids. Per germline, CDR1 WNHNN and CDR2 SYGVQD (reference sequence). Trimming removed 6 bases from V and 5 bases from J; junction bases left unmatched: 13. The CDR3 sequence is CASSPLQGLANHNEQFF. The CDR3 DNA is TGCGCCAGCAGCCCCCTCCAGGGACTAGCGAACCACAATGAGCAGTTCTTC.

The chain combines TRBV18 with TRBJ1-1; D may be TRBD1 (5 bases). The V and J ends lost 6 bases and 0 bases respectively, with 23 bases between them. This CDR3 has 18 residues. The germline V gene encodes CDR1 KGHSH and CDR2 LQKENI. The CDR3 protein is CASSDSGGILGMNTEAFF. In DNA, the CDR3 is TGTGCCAGCTCGGATTCGGGGGGAATACTGGGGATGAACACTGAAGCTTTCTTT.

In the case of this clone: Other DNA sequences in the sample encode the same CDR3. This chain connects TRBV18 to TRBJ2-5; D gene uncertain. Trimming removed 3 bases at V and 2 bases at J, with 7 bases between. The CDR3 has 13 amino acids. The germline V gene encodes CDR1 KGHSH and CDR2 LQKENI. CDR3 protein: CASSPDLQETQYF. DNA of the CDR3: TGTGCCAGCTCACCTGATTTGCAAGAGACCCAGTACTTC.

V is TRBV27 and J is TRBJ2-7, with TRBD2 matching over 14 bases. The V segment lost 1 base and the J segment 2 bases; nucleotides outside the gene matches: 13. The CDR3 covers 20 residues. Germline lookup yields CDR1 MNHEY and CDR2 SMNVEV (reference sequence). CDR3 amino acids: CASSLFFPGTSGSATYEQYF. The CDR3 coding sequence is TGTGCCAGCAGTTTATTTTTCCCTGGGACTAGCGGGAGCGCTACCTACGAGCAGTACTTC.

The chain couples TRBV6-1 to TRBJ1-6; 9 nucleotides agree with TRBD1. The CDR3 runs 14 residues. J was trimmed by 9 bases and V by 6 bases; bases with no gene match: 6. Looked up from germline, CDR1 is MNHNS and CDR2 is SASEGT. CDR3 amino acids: CASSRQGEGSPLHF. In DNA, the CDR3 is TGTGCCAGCAGCAGACAGGGGGAAGGTTCACCCCTCCACTTT.

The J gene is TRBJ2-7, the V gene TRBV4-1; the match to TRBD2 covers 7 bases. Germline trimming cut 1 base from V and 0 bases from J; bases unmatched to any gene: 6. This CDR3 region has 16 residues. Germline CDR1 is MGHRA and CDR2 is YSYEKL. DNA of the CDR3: TGCGCCAGCAGCCAAGTCGTAGCGGGTGACTCCTACGAGCAGTACTTC. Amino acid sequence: CASSQVVAGDSYEQYF.

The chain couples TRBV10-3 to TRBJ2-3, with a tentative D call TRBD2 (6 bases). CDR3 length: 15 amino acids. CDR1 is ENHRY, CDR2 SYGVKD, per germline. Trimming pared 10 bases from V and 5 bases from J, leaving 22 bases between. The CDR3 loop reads CATRDTGTPGDTQYF. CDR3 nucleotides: TGTGCCACAAGGGATACCGGGACTCCCGGAGATACGCAGTATTTT.

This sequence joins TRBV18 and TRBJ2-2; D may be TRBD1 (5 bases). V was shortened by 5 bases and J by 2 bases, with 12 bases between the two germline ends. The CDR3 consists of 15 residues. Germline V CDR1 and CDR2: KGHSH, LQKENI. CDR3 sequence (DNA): TGTGCCAGCTCATTTTTCGGACAAAACACCGGGGAGCTGTTTTTT. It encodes CASSFFGQNTGELFF.